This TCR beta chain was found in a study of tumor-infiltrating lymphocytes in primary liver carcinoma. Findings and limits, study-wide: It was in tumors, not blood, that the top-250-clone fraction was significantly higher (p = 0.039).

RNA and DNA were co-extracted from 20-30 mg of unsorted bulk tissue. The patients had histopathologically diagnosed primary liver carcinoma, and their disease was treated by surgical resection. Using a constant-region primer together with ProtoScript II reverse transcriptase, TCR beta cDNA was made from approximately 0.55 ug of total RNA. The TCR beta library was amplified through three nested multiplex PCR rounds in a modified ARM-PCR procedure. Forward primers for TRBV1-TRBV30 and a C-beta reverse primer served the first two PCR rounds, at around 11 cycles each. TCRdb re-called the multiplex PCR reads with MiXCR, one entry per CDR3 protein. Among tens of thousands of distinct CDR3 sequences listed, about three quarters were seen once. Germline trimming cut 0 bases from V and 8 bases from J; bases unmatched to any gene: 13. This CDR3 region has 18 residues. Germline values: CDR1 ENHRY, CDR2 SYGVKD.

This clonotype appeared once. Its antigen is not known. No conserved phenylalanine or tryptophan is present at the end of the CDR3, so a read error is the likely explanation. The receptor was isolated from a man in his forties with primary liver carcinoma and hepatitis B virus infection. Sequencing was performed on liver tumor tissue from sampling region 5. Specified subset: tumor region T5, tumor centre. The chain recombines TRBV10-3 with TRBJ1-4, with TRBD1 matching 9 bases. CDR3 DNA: TGTGCCATCAGTGAGTCGATCCCGGGACAGGGCTTGAACGAAAAACTGTTTTCT. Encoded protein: CAISESIPGQGLNEKLFS.